Following are 23 T cell receptor beta chains from one sample sequenced in a study of patients and donors after allogeneic stem cell transplantation. Each CDR3 protein gets one entry after TCRdb re-called the RT-PCR reads with MiXCR. This sample has over 400,000 distinct CDR3 sequences, with approximately 16% found just once. The sequencing input was blood, either unsorted or a sorted T cell fraction (not recorded which). These receptors were obtained from a human donor who was either an allogeneic HSCT recipient or a stem cell or donor lymphocyte infusion donor (not recorded which). It is not recorded whose cells these are; they may come from a transplant donor.

This clonotype was observed a handful of times. The chain links TRBV7-9 to TRBJ2-1; 11 bases fit TRBD2. In germline, CDR1 is SEHNR, CDR2 FQNEAQ (reference sequence). The CDR3 runs to 15 residues. V gave up 8 bases and J gave up 10 bases; unmatched junction bases: 13. The CDR3 loop is CASVWGSGGAGEQFF. For the CDR3, the DNA is TGTGCCAGCGTCTGGGGTAGCGGGGGGGCCGGGGAGCAGTTCTTC. The variable domain in full, completed from reference TRBV7-9 and TRBJ2-1, reads DTGVSQNPRHKITKRGQNVTFRCDPISEHNRLYWYRQTLGQGPEFLTYFQNEAQLEKSRLLSDRFSAERPKGSFSTLEIQRTEQGDSAMYLCASVWGSGGAGEQFFGPGTRLTVL.

The chain couples TRBV15 to TRBJ2-3, with no clear D. Trimming removed 0 bases at V and 1 base at J, with 8 bases between. CDR1 LNHNV and CDR2 YYDKDF come from the germline V gene (reference sequence). This CDR3 comprises 15 residues. This CDR3 reads CATSRDKVRTDTQYF. The CDR3 nucleotides read TGTGCCACCAGCAGAGATAAAGTCCGCACAGATACGCAGTATTTT.

This chain joins TRBV30 and TRBJ1-5, with a weak D call TRBD1 (5 bases). Germline V gene sequence: CDR1 GTSNPN, CDR2 SVGIG (reference sequence). CDR3 length: 13 residues. Trimming removed 3 bases at V and 5 bases at J, with 11 bases between. The CDR3 sequence is CAWSASGDQPQHF. The DNA of the CDR3 is TGTGCCTGGAGCGCGTCGGGGGATCAGCCCCAGCATTTT.

There are a few counts of this clonotype. This sequence joins TRBV4-3 and TRBJ2-1; the D call may be TRBD1 or TRBD2 (6 bases each). Germline-derived CDR1 and CDR2 are LGHNA and YSLEER. The CDR3 spans 15 residues. V was cut by 1 base and J by 7 bases, with 14 bases left in between. The CDR3 region has the DNA TGCGCCAGCAGCCAAGGGGGAGGTAGGGGGAATGAGCAGTTCTTC. Its translation is CASSQGGGRGNEQFF.

The rearrangement links TRBV7-3 to TRBJ1-2; D possibly corresponds to TRBD1 (6 bases). The CDR3 sequence is 13 residues long. Germline values: CDR1 SGHTA, CDR2 FQGTGA. V lost 1 base, J lost 6 bases, and 9 bases lay in between. CDR3 amino acids: CASSLKAGDGYTF. CDR3 nucleotides: TGTGCCAGCAGCTTAAAGGCAGGGGATGGCTACACCTTC.

The table lists this clonotype with many counts. The V and J genes are TRBV12-3 or TRBV12-4 and TRBJ2-1, with a possible D match to TRBD2 (6 bases). V lost 3 bases and J lost 3, with 15 bases in between. The CDR3 contains 16 residues. CDR3 sequence (DNA): TGTGCCAGCAGTTTTTTCACGGGGGTTGACTACAATGAGCAGTTCTTC. Translating gives CASSFFTGVDYNEQFF.

This clonotype was detected only a few times. The chain combines TRBV6-6 with TRBJ2-3, with D hard to call. The CDR3 sequence is 13 residues long. V dropped 0 bases and J dropped 7 bases, with 8 bases sitting between them. The germline gives CDR1 MNHNY, CDR2 SVGAGI (reference sequence). The CDR3 DNA reads as TGTGCCAGCAGTTACTCGACCGTAAATACGCAGTATTTT. Translation: CASSYSTVNTQYF.

The CDR3 sequence is CASSLSPREQYF. The CDR3, as DNA: TGTGCCAGCAGTTTATCACCTCGCGAGCAGTACTTC. The gene calls are TRBV27 and TRBJ2-7; no clear D. Trimming stripped 0 bases from V and 6 bases from J, with 6 bases between. This CDR3 has 12 amino acids. CDR1 and CDR2 (germline): MNHEY, SMNVEV (reference sequence).

This clonotype came up a few times. The chain couples TRBV12-3 or TRBV12-4 to TRBJ1-2; D is unclear. Trimming removed 3 bases at V and 8 bases at J, with 13 bases between. The CDR3 extends over 13 amino acids. The DNA of the CDR3 is TGTGCCAGCAGTTTCAAGGGAATGGGAGGCTACACCTTC. Amino acids: CASSFKGMGGYTF.

The chain links TRBV19 to TRBJ2-1, with D tentatively TRBD2 (6 bases). CDR3 length: 14 amino acids. The germline V gene has CDR1 LNHDA and CDR2 SQIVND (reference sequence). Trimming took off 5 bases at V and 9 bases at J, with 17 bases between the two ends. The CDR3 DNA follows: TGTGCCAGTAGTCCTATTCGGGAGTACGGTGAGCAGTTCTTC. This codes for CASSPIREYGEQFF.

The chain links TRBV7-6 to TRBJ2-3, with 9 bases fitting TRBD2. CDR1 and CDR2 (germline): SGHVS, FNYEAQ. This CDR3 spans 15 amino acids. The V segment lost 5 bases and the J segment 2 bases; nucleotides outside the gene matches: 5. The CDR3 DNA is TGTGCCAGCAGCGCGACTAGCGGCTACACAGATACGCAGTATTTT. Amino acid sequence: CASSATSGYTDTQYF.

The chain recombines TRBV5-6 with TRBJ2-5; D may be TRBD1 (5 bases). V lost 4 bases and J lost 5, with 15 bases in between. Germline CDR1 and CDR2: SGHDT and YYEEEE. This CDR3 has 14 residues. The CDR3 nucleotides are TGTGCCAGCAGCCCGGACGGCAGGGTGGAGACCCAGTACTTC. The encoded protein is CASSPDGRVETQYF.

Concerning this clonotype: One end of the junction fails to match germline, which may point to a read error. The chain carries TRBV12-3 or TRBV12-4 and TRBJ1-6, with D unclear. The CDR3 spans 14 residues. CDR3 residues: CASSSGLGNSPLHF. The CDR3 region has the DNA TGTGCCAGCAGTTCTGGTTTGGGGAATTCGCCCCTCCACTTT.

This clonotype was seen more than once but under ten times. CDR3 in amino acids: CASSSTGLRTQYF. The CDR3 coding sequence is TGTGCCAGCAGCTCCACCGGACTTCGAACGCAGTACTTC. This rearrangement joins TRBV11-1 to TRBJ2-7, with D perhaps matching TRBD2 (5 bases). The CDR3 totals 13 residues. CDR1 is SGHAT, CDR2 FQDESV, per germline (reference sequence). The V end lost 4 bases, the J end lost 9 bases, and 16 bases lay between the germline ends.

This chain links TRBV4-2 with TRBJ1-3; tentative D call: TRBD1 (5 bases). This CDR3 is built from 17 residues. Per germline, CDR1 LGHNA and CDR2 YNFKEQ. The V end was cut by 0 bases, the J end by 0 bases, with 12 bases between. The CDR3 loop is CASSQDPGRDSGNTIYF. CDR3 DNA sequence: TGTGCCAGCAGCCAAGATCCGGGACGGGACTCTGGAAACACCATATATTTT.

This sequence joins TRBV20-1 and TRBJ2-7; 8 bases map to TRBD2. The germline V gene encodes CDR1 DFQATT and CDR2 SNEGSKA (reference sequence). The ends lost 5 bases at V and 1 base at J; junction bases unmatched: 10. The CDR3 runs 15 residues. The CDR3 nucleotides are TGCAGTGCTGATTCAGGACTAGCTCTTTCCTACGAGCAGTACTTC. Translating it yields CSADSGLALSYEQYF.

This clonotype was counted ten times or more. This rearrangement joins TRBV5-1 to TRBJ1-1; no reliable D call. The CDR3 runs to 14 residues. CDR1 SGHRS and CDR2 YFSETQ come from the germline V gene. V dropped 0 bases and J dropped 2 bases, with 8 bases sitting between them. The CDR3: CASSLGSINTEAFF. The DNA for the CDR3 is TGCGCCAGCAGCTTGGGGTCAATAAACACTGAAGCTTTCTTT.

The chain has TRBV11-3 and TRBJ2-1; D might be TRBD2 (6 bases). Germline CDR1 and CDR2: SGHNT and YENEEA. The germline V and J ends were trimmed by 1 base and 7 bases, with 14 bases remaining between them. The CDR3 totals 15 residues. CDR3 loop: CASSLGEAPRNEQFF. CDR3 DNA: TGTGCCAGCAGCTTAGGGGAGGCCCCTCGGAATGAGCAGTTCTTC.

There are a few counts of this clonotype. The chain carries TRBV20-1 and TRBJ2-5; perhaps D is TRBD1 or TRBD2 (6 bases each). The CDR3 sequence is 13 residues long. CDR1 and CDR2 from the germline V gene are DFQATT and SNEGSKA (reference sequence). The V end lost 6 bases, the J end lost 4 bases, and 15 bases lay between the germline ends. The CDR3 here is CSALEGGRETQYF. Here the CDR3 DNA reads TGCAGTGCCTTAGAAGGGGGGAGAGAGACCCAGTACTTC.

Only a few counts were recorded for this clonotype. In DNA, the CDR3 is TGCGCCAGCAGTGAGTCGGGGGTTCGCGCGCGGGATTCCTACGAGCAGTACTTC. Its translation is CASSESGVRARDSYEQYF. V is TRBV10-2 and J is TRBJ2-7, with D possibly being TRBD2 (6 bases). CDR3 length: 18 residues. Germline lookup yields CDR1 WSHSY and CDR2 SAAADI. Trimming cost V 0 bases and J 1 base, with 19 bases left between them.

The rearrangement links TRBV5-1 to TRBJ1-2; weak D call: TRBD1 (6 bases). Trimming cost V 5 bases and J 6 bases, with 14 bases left between them. CDR1 and CDR2 (germline): SGHRS, YFSETQ. The CDR3 length is 13 residues. This CDR3 reads CASSFDRRHGYTF. The CDR3, as DNA: TGCGCCAGCAGTTTCGACAGGAGACATGGCTACACCTTC.

This chain links TRBV3-1 with TRBJ1-1, with D possibly TRBD1 on 6 matching bases. In germline, CDR1 is LGHDT, CDR2 YNNKEL (reference sequence). Trimming removed 2 bases from V and 11 bases from J, with 21 bases in between. The CDR3 totals 15 residues. The CDR3 spells CASSQTLLVGGWAFF. The CDR3 DNA reads TGTGCCAGCAGCCAAACTCTCCTTGTAGGGGGATGGGCTTTCTTT.

This clonotype was picked up a small number of times. The DNA for the CDR3 is TGTGCCAGCAGCGTAGAAGGAGCCCCCAACTCACCCCTCCACTTT. It translates to CASSVEGAPNSPLHF. The chain is built from TRBV9 and TRBJ1-6, with no clear D. The CDR3 covers 15 residues. Deletions cut 0 bases from V and 10 bases from J, with 14 bases between. Per the germline V gene, CDR1 is SGDLS and CDR2 is YYNGEE.